This TCR beta chain is from a study of blood T cell repertoires in COVID-19 (TCRdb year 2020). Background on the whole study: Collaborator samples came from the United States, Italy and Spain and covered acute and convalescent phases of COVID-19. Deeply sampled blood TCRbeta repertoires from subjects exposed to, actively infected with, or recovered from COVID-19 were included in the dataset. The repertoires were released in a freely available public database meant as a resource for research on the immune response to SARS-CoV-2. The material from the prospective study consisted of cDNA or gDNA derived from T cells, B-cell-depleted T cells, or PBMCs. Where HLA class I and class II types were available, the types were taken from metadata supplied by the sample provider, not from assay-based typing. The sample metadata nearly always contained a de-identified subject ID, COVID-19 status, age in years and sex. The samples were drawn from two sources: the first 160 participants of the ongoing ImmuneRACE study, and over 1,000 subjects contributed by 6 global collaborators. Overall results and qualifications from the work: The quantity of clinical and demographic metadata differed by source and by participant and was supplied without curation.

The immunoSEQ Assay, a bias-controlled multiplex PCR, was used to amplify TCRbeta CDR3 regions from genomic DNA. In the authors' own workflow: Within the assay, amplification of reference gene primers was used to estimate how many nucleated cells each sample contained. Sequence reads were collapsed and filtered to measure the absolute abundance of every unique TCRbeta CDR3 rearrangement. For each sample, productive Simpson clonality was calculated as the square root of Simpson's diversity index across productive rearrangements. The immuneACCESS repertoire file appears here via TCRdb, limited to in-frame rearrangements. These files lack a portion of the clones; in checked studies, under half of the deficit traces to unresolved V genes, and the cause of the others is not known. V, J and clone size were drawn from that table, and D and trimming were deduced from the DNA. For this sample the table gives about 140,000 clones, of which about four fifths were detected only once. The ten most abundant clones make up approximately 5.8% of the sample.

Points on this clone: Its binding antigen is unknown. No clone much larger than this one lies a single base away; base qualities are absent.

CDR1 and CDR2, per the germline V gene (reference sequence), are LNHDA and SQIVND. The CDR3 runs 12 amino acids, cysteine and phenylalanine included. Only CDR3 DNA is held: 36 bases, read in frame from base 1. At the junction V is shortened by 7 bases and J by 7 bases, with 10 bases in between. Each collaborating institution followed its own protocols to collect whole blood in K2EDTA tubes. For TCRbeta analysis, collaborators shipped samples as frozen whole blood, isolated PBMCs, or DNA extracted from either of those sample types. The rearranged chain carries TRBV19 and TRBJ1-4; TRBD1 is perhaps the D gene, given 6 matching bases. This clonotype originated in a human donor in a cohort sampled during active COVID-19. Source material: peripheral blood. The CDR3 sequence is CASNRVGEKLFF. The sequence in DNA is TGTGCCAGTAACAGGGTTGGTGAAAAACTGTTTTTT.